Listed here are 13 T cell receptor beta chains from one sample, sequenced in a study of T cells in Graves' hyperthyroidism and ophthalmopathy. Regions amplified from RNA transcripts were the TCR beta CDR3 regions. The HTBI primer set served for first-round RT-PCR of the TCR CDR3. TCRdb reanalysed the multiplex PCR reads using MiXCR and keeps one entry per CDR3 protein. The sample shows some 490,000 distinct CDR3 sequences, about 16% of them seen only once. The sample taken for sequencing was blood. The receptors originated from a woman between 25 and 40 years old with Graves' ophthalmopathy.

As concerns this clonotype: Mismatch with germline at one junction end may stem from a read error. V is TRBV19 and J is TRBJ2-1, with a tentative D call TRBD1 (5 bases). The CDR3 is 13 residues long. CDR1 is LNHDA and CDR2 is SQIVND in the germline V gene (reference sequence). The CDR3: CASSMTEYNKQFF. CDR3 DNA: TGTGCCAGTAGTATGACAGAATACAATAAGCAGTTCTTC.

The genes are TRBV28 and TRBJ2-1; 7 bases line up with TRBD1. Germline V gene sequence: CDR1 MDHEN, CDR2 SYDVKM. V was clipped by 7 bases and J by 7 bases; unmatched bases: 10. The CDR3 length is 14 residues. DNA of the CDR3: TGTGCCAGCATTCAAGGGGGCGCAGGGAATGAGCAGTTCTTC. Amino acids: CASIQGGAGNEQFF.

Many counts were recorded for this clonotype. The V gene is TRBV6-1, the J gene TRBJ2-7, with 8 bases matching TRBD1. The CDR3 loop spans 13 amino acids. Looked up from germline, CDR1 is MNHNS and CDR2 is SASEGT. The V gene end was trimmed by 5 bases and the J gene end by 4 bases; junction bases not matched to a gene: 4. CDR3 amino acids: CASSRTGPYEQYF. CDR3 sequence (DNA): TGTGCCAGCAGTAGGACAGGGCCGTACGAGCAGTACTTC.

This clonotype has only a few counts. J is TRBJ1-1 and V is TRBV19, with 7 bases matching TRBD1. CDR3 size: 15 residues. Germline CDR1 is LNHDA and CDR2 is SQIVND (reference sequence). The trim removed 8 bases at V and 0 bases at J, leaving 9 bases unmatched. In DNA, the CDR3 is TGTGCCAGTTCTTTGGTTAGGGGGCTGAACACTGAAGCTTTCTTT. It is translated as CASSLVRGLNTEAFF.

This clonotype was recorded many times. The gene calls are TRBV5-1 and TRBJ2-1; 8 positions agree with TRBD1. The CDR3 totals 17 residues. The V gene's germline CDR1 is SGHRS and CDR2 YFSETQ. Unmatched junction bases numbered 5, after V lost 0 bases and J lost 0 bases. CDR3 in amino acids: CASSLGQGTFSYNEQFF. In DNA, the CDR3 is TGCGCCAGCAGCTTGGGACAGGGGACTTTCTCCTACAATGAGCAGTTCTTC.

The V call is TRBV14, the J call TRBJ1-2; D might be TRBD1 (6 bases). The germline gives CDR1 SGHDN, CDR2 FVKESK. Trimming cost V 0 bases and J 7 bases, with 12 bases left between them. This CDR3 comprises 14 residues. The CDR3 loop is CASSQDRGASGYTF. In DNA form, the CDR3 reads TGTGCCAGCAGCCAAGATCGGGGGGCCTCTGGCTACACCTTC.

CDR3 protein: CASSPIAGGPQETQYF. The CDR3 region has the DNA TGCGCCAGCAGCCCAATAGCGGGAGGACCCCAAGAGACCCAGTACTTC. The chain has TRBV4-3 and TRBJ2-5; 10 bases are shared with TRBD2. The CDR3 runs 16 residues. Per the germline V gene, CDR1 is LGHNA and CDR2 is YSLEER. Unmatched junction bases numbered 6, after V lost 4 bases and J lost 1 base.

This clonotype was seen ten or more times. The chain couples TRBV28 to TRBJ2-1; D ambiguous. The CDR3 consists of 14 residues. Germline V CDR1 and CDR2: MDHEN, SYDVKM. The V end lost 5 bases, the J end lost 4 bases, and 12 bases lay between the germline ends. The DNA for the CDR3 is TGTGCCAGCAGTACGTATGCTGATTACAATGAGCAGTTCTTC. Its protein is CASSTYADYNEQFF.

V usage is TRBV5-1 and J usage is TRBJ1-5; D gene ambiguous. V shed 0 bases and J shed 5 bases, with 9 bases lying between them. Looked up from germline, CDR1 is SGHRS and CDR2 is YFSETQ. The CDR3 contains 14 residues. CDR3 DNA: TGCGCCAGCAGCTTGGCGGGCTCCGATCAGCCCCAGCATTTT. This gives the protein CASSLAGSDQPQHF. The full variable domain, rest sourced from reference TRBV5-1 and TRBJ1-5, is KAGVTQTPRYLIKTRGQQVTLSCSPISGHRSVSWYQQTPGQGLQFLFEYFSETQRNKGNFPGRFSGRQFSNSRSEMNVSTLELGDSALYLCASSLAGSDQPQHFGDGTRLSIL.

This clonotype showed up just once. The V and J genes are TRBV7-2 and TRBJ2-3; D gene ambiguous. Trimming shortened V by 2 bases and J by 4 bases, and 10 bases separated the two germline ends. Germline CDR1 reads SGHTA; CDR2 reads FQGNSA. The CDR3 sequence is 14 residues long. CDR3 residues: CASSLSRLADTQYF. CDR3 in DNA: TGTGCCAGCAGCTTATCTCGGTTGGCAGATACGCAGTATTTT.

The CDR3 here is CSVLCEDGNEQFF. CDR3 nucleotides: TGCAGCGTTCTGTGTGAGGATGGGAATGAGCAGTTCTTC. J is TRBJ2-1 and V is TRBV20-1; D not certain. This CDR3 contains 13 residues. The germline CDR1 and CDR2 sequences are DFQATT and SNEGSKA (reference sequence).

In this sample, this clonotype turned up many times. The CDR3 reads CASTRLAGELDEQYF. DNA of the CDR3: TGTGCCAGCACCAGACTAGCGGGAGAATTAGACGAGCAGTACTTC. The gene calls are TRBV27 and TRBJ2-7; 12 nucleotides align to TRBD2. Germline V gives CDR1 MNHEY, CDR2 SMNVEV (reference sequence). The CDR3 length is 15 residues. V lost 7 bases, J lost 5 bases, and 9 bases stayed unmatched.

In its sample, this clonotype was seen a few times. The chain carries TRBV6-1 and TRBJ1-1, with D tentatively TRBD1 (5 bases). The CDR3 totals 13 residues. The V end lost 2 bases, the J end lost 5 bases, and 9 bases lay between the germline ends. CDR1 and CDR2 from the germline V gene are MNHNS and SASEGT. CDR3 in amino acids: CASSEWGGTEAFF. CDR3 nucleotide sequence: TGTGCCAGCAGTGAATGGGGGGGGACTGAAGCTTTCTTT.